These 18 T cell receptor beta chains came from one sample sequenced in a study of blood T cells in healthy people across ages. For the second PCR, which ran for roughly 6 to 12 cycles, a sample-barcoded 5' primer and a J-beta primer mix were used. TCRdb reanalysed the 5' RACE reads using MiXCR and keeps one entry per CDR3 protein. The sample shows about 730,000 distinct CDR3 sequences, around 46% of them seen only once. Sequencing used blood. Receptors originate from a woman aged 55-69 years in good health.

This clonotype has just a few counts. The chain uses TRBV4-2 and TRBJ2-3; D gene unclear. Germline CDR1 LGHNA, CDR2 YNFKEQ. Deletions cut 0 bases from V and 3 bases from J, with 10 bases between. The CDR3 covers 15 residues. The CDR3 DNA reads as TGTGCCAGCAGCCAAGATAATGGTAGGACAGATACGCAGTATTTT. It codes for CASSQDNGRTDTQYF.

The chain links TRBV7-3 to TRBJ2-1, with D hard to call. From germline, CDR1 is SGHTA and CDR2 FQGTGA. This CDR3 has 15 residues. Trimming left V 2 bases short and J 6 bases short, with 14 bases between. DNA of the CDR3: TGTGCCAGCAGCTTAGGGTCAGGCCCGTCCAATGAGCAGTTCTTC. This encodes CASSLGSGPSNEQFF. The full variable domain, with the rest looked up from reference TRBV7-3 and TRBJ2-1, is GAGVSQTPSNKVTEKGKYVELRCDPISGHTALYWYRQSLGQGPEFLIYFQGTGAADDSGLPNDRFFAVRPEGSVSTLKIQRTERGDSAVYLCASSLGSGPSNEQFFGPGTRLTVL.

The table lists this clonotype with many counts. This chain connects TRBV14 to TRBJ2-7, with D unclear. The V gene's germline CDR1 is SGHDN and CDR2 FVKESK. CDR3 length: 13 residues. The V and J ends lost 0 bases and 7 bases respectively, with 10 bases between them. CDR3 amino acids: CASSQDLIGEQYF. DNA of the CDR3: TGTGCCAGCAGCCAAGATCTGATAGGAGAGCAGTACTTC.

This clonotype was detected a few times. The chain employs TRBV27 and TRBJ2-3, with D unresolved. V was cut by 6 bases and J by 2 bases, with 12 bases left in between. Germline lookup yields CDR1 MNHEY and CDR2 SMNVEV (reference sequence). The CDR3 extends over 14 amino acids. DNA for the CDR3: TGTGCCAGCAGACGTGGGCGGTTCACAGATACGCAGTATTTT. Its translation: CASRRGRFTDTQYF.

About this clonotype itself: With a much larger clone just one base away, this may be a read error. The gene calls are TRBV29-1 and TRBJ2-3, with 7 bases that match TRBD2. This CDR3 has 15 amino acids. CDR1 is SQVTM, CDR2 ANQGSEA, per germline. V shed 7 bases and J 2 bases; nucleotides not matched to a gene: 12. The CDR3 loop is CSARDPSGFTDTQYF. CDR3 in DNA: TGCAGCGCGAGGGATCCTAGCGGCTTCACAGATACGCAGTATTTT.

This clonotype was seen many times. With a much larger clone just one base away, this may be a read error. The genes are TRBV9 and TRBJ2-6; weak D call: TRBD2 (6 bases). The CDR3 extends over 17 amino acids. Germline lookup yields CDR1 SGDLS and CDR2 YYNGEE. Deletions cut 3 bases from V and 0 bases from J, with 13 bases between. DNA of the CDR3: TGTGCCAGCAGCGAGAGGGACGGGGGCTCTGGGGCCAACGTCCTGACTTTC. Translating it yields CASSERDGGSGANVLTF.

The chain combines TRBV5-1 with TRBJ2-7; D is possibly TRBD2 (5 bases). Looked up from germline, CDR1 is SGHRS and CDR2 is YFSETQ. The CDR3 totals 14 residues. The V and J ends lost 4 bases and 0 bases respectively, with 11 bases between them. This CDR3 is CASSEGLLSYEQYF. In DNA, the CDR3 is TGCGCCAGCAGCGAAGGACTCCTCTCCTACGAGCAGTACTTC.

The chain joins TRBV5-1 to TRBJ2-1; perhaps D is TRBD1 or TRBD2 (5 bases each). This CDR3 spans 15 amino acids. The germline V gene encodes CDR1 SGHRS and CDR2 YFSETQ. V was clipped by 0 bases and J by 10 bases, with 17 bases between them. The CDR3: CASSLAQGPALEQFF. CDR3 coding DNA: TGCGCCAGCAGCTTGGCCCAGGGACCGGCGCTGGAGCAGTTCTTC.

This clonotype was counted a few times. The chain uses TRBV6-1 and TRBJ1-2; 7 nucleotides line up with TRBD1. The trim removed 7 bases at V and 2 bases at J, leaving 10 bases unmatched. There are 15 residues in the CDR3. Germline lookup yields CDR1 MNHNS and CDR2 SASEGT. DNA of the CDR3: TGTGCCAGCACTGAGGGAGGGGGCGTCAACTATGGCTACACCTTC. Amino acids: CASTEGGGVNYGYTF.

The rearrangement links TRBV10-2 to TRBJ2-7; 12 nucleotides line up with TRBD2. Trimming at V came to 0 bases and at J to 0 bases, leaving 12 bases not matched to a gene. Germline loops: CDR1 WSHSY, CDR2 SAAADI. This CDR3 is 20 amino acids long. Here the CDR3 DNA reads TGCGCCAGCAGTGAGTCGCCCGGACTAGCGGGGAAAAGATTCTCCTACGAGCAGTACTTC. This translates into CASSESPGLAGKRFSYEQYF.

This chain links TRBV5-5 with TRBJ1-1; tentatively, D is TRBD1 (5 bases). The germline CDR1 and CDR2 sequences are SGHKS and YYEKEE (reference sequence). The CDR3 has 14 residues. V was cut by 4 bases and J by 6 bases, with 16 bases left in between. The CDR3 region has the DNA TGTGCCAGCAGCCGCGGGGACCCCGTGGCTGAAGCTTTCTTT. Protein sequence: CASSRGDPVAEAFF.

This chain connects TRBV20-1 to TRBJ2-7; D unresolved. The CDR3 extends over 14 amino acids. The germline CDR1 and CDR2 sequences are DFQATT and SNEGSKA (reference sequence). Trimming pared 3 bases from V and 3 bases from J, leaving 15 bases between. CDR3 sequence (DNA): TGCAGTGCTAGGGTAGACCAAGAGATCTACGAGCAGTACTTC. Translating gives CSARVDQEIYEQYF.

CDR3 loop: CASSTRTAGETQYF. The CDR3, as DNA: TGTGCCAGCAGTACCCGGACGGCAGGGGAGACCCAGTACTTC. The rearrangement joins TRBV6-5 to TRBJ2-5; D is possibly TRBD1 (5 bases). The CDR3 loop spans 14 amino acids. V lost 5 bases, J lost 5 bases, and 15 bases lay in between. Germline V CDR1 and CDR2: MNHEY, SVGAGI.

This clonotype was recorded a few times. The chain carries TRBV6-5 and TRBJ2-4, with 11 positions matching TRBD1. Germline CDR1 and CDR2: MNHEY and SVGAGI. The CDR3 runs 14 residues. J gave up 13 bases and V 5 bases, and 10 bases lay outside the gene matches. The CDR3 sequence: CASSRGQGAWEQYF. The CDR3 DNA reads TGTGCCAGCAGTCGCGGACAGGGGGCATGGGAGCAGTACTTC.

In regard to this clonotype: This may be a read error, as it is one base from a much larger clone. The rearrangement links TRBV5-1 to TRBJ2-5; TRBD2 might be the D (6 bases). Germline CDR1 is SGHRS and CDR2 is YFSETQ. V gave up 0 bases and J gave up 11 bases, with 17 bases separating them. This CDR3 comprises 14 residues. The CDR3 spells CASSLEQALSGQYF. In DNA, the CDR3 is TGCGCCAGCAGCTTGGAACAGGCCCTAAGCGGGCAGTACTTC.

The chain carries TRBV11-2 and TRBJ1-5, with unresolved D. The ends were cut back, 5 bases at V and 4 bases at J, with 15 bases in the middle. The germline V gene has CDR1 SGHAT and CDR2 FQNNGV. This CDR3 is built from 15 residues. The CDR3 protein is CASSPIGDSNQPQHF. The CDR3 region has the DNA TGTGCCAGCAGCCCTATTGGGGATTCGAATCAGCCCCAGCATTTT.

About this clonotype itself: At one of its ends the junction is not consistent with the germline gene, which may arise from a read error. The V call is TRBV15, the J call TRBJ2-7; 8 nucleotides agree with TRBD1. Germline V gene sequence: CDR1 LNHNV, CDR2 YYDKDF (reference sequence). This CDR3 is built from 14 residues. DNA for the CDR3: TGTGCCACCGGCAGAGACAGGGGAGCCTACGAGCAGTACTTC. Translation gives CATGRDRGAYEQYF.

The chain employs TRBV12-3 or TRBV12-4 and TRBJ2-5, with 7 positions matching TRBD2. This CDR3 is 13 amino acids long. Losses at the gene ends were 1 base for V and 7 bases for J; bases not matched to a gene: 3. CDR3 coding DNA: TGTGCCAGCAGTTTAGAGGGGAGGGGGACCCAGTACTTC. The encoded protein is CASSLEGRGTQYF.